The present TCR beta chain was sequenced within a study of shared clonotypes between healthy human individuals. Comments on this clone: This sample also contains other DNA sequences that code for the same CDR3.

Here immunoSEQ multiplex PCR was the method, and the copy in TCRdb shows in-frame clones only, minus some. Of about 1.1 million clones listed, approximately 80% are singletons. The CDR3 is made up of 13 amino acids. Between the trimmed V and J ends, which lost 1 base and 5 bases, there was a span of 8 bases. Germline V gene sequence: CDR1 SGHTA, CDR2 FQGNSA. The clonotype comes from a man aged 18 to 30 in good health. Some clones in this sample may be carry-over from other donors' samples. The genes are TRBV7-2 and TRBJ2-5; D might be TRBD2 (6 bases). The specimen was memory CD4+ T cells from PBMCs. The subset: CD45RA-negative fraction. CDR3 residues: CASSLVGSETQYF. The CDR3 bases are TGTGCCAGCAGCTTAGTCGGGAGTGAGACCCAGTACTTC.